This T cell receptor beta chain comes out of a study of beta chain features in type 1 diabetes. Study as a whole: Roughly 98 million sorted cells were examined across all samples. Study-level points and caveats: Type 1 diabetes patients had VDJ junctions that carried fewer insertions and more deletions. TCRB CDR3s from Type 1 diabetes patients were moderately but significantly shorter in all four CD4+ subsets.

CD45RO/CCR7/CD25/CD127/CD95/CD27 separated CD4+ naive, central memory, regulatory and stem cell-like memory cells by sorting. The V gene end was trimmed by 0 bases and the J gene end by 1 base; junction bases not matched to a gene: 4. The CDR3 is 17 residues long. CDR1 GTSNPN and CDR2 SVGIG come from the germline V gene (reference sequence). Expressed TCRB transcripts were sequenced because the isolated RNA had all been reverse transcribed beforehand. Generated by immunoSEQ multiplex PCR, the TCRdb table keeps only in-frame clones and is missing some. The profile shows some 410,000 clones, more than 9.5% of them singletons. This clone occurred many times. What it binds is unknown.

This receptor was taken from a woman between 18 and 29 years old in good health. The chain employs TRBV30 and TRBJ2-2, with TRBD2 matching 11 bases. The sequenced sample was naive CD4+ T cells from blood. CDR3 nucleotide sequence: TGTGCCTGGAGTGTAAGGCTAGCGGGAGGGAACACCGGGGAGCTGTTTTTT. Translated, it gives CAWSVRLAGGNTGELFF.